The clone carrying this T cell receptor (beta chain) was counted a few times. The CDR3 sequence is 14 residues long. Trimming stripped 1 base from V and 0 bases from J, with 6 bases between. Germline CDR1 reads SGHVS; CDR2 reads FNYEAQ. These data come from a study of blood T cells in healthy people across ages. A J-beta primer mix and a sample-barcoded 5' primer were used in a second PCR of roughly 6 to 11 cycles. Each CDR3 protein gets one entry after TCRdb re-called the 5' RACE reads with MiXCR. The top ten hold approximately 4.1% of the sample, which has roughly 1.5 million distinct CDR3 sequences, roughly two fifths seen once.

The chain combines TRBV7-6 with TRBJ1-1, with D uncertain. This TCR derives from a woman under 30 in good health. Sequencing was performed on blood. The CDR3: CASSLELLNTEAFF. CDR3 nucleotides: TGTGCCAGCAGCTTAGAACTCCTGAACACTGAAGCTTTCTTT.